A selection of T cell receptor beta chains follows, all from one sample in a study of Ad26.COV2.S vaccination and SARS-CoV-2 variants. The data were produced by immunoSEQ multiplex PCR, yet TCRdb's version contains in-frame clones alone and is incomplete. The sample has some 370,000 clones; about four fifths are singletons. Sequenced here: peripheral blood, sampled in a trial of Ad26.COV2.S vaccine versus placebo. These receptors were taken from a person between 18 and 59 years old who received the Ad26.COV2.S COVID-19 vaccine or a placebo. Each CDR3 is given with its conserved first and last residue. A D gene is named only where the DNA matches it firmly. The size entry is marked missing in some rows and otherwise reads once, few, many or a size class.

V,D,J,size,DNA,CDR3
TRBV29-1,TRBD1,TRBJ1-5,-,TGCAGCGTTCAGGGGGGGTCCCATCAGCCCCAGCATTTT,CSVQGGSHQPQHF
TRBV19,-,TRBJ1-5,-,TGTGCCAGTAGTCCCTCAGACAGTAGCAATCAGCCCCAGCATTTT,CASSPSDSSNQPQHF
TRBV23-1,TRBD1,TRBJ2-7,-,TGCGCCAGCAGTCAATTAGGGACAGGGCGCCACGAGCAGTACTTC,CASSQLGTGRHEQYF
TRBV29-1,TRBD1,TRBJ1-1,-,TGCAGCGTTGACGGCCAGGGGGCTGAAGCTTTCTTT,CSVDGQGAEAFF
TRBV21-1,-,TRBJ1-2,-,TGTGCCAGCAGCAACGAAGGGGCCTATGGCTACACCTTC,CASSNEGAYGYTF
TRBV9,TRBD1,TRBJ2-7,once,TGTGCCAGCAGCCACGAATCGACAGGGGTGGACGAGCAGTACTTC,CASSHESTGVDEQYF
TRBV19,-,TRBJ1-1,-,TGTGCCAGTACCACGGGGGGCACTGAAGCTTTCTTT,CASTTGGTEAFF
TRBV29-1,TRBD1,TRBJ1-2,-,TGCAGCGTCAACCAGGGGGCCTATGGCTACACCTTC,CSVNQGAYGYTF
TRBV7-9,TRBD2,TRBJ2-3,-,TGTGCCAGCAGCCGTACGGGGACTCCGGGACTAGCGCACACAGATACGCAGTATTTT,CASSRTGTPGLAHTDTQYF
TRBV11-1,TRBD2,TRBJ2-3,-,TGTGCCAGCAGTCGGGGCGGGACTAGCGCCACAGATACGCAGTATTTT,CASSRGGTSATDTQYF
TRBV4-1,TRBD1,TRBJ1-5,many,TGCGCCAGCAGCCTTGACAGGGGCTCTCAGCCCCAGCATTTT,CASSLDRGSQPQHF
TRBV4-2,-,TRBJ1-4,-,TGTGCCAGCAGCCATTCAGGGTGGGGAGAAAAACTGTTTTTT,CASSHSGWGEKLFF
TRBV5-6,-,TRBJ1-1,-,TGTGCCAGCAGCTTGACGGGGGGCACTGAAGCTTTCTTT,CASSLTGGTEAFF
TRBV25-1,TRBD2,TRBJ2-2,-,TGTGCCTCCTCTGCTAGCGGGGGGCCCGGGGAGCTGTTTTTT,CASSASGGPGELFF
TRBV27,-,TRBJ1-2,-,TGTGCCAGCAGGAAAGGCAGGGTGGAGTACGGCTACACCTTC,CASRKGRVEYGYTF
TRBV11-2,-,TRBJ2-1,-,TGTGCCAGCAGGTCGCACCACAATGAGCAGTTCTTC,CASRSHHNEQFF
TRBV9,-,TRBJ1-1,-,TGTGCCAGCAGCGTAACGGTGAACACTGAAGCTTTCTTT,CASSVTVNTEAFF
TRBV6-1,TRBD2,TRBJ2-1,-,TGTGCATCAGCGGGAGTTGTGGGGAACGAGCAGTTCTTC,CASAGVVGNEQFF
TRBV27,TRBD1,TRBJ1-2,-,TGTGCCAGCAGACAGGGGGGACTTACTAACTATGGCTACACCTTC,CASRQGGLTNYGYTF
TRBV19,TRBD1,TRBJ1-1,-,TGTGCCAGTACACAGGGGGCGCGGACTGAAGCTTTCTTT,CASTQGARTEAFF
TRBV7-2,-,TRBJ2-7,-,TGTGCCAGCAGCTTAGTTCTTTACACTCCCTACGAGCAGTACTTC,CASSLVLYTPYEQYF
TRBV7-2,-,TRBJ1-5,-,TGTGCCAGCAGCTTAGCCTTCCGGGGGAGCAATCAGCCCCAGCATTTT,CASSLAFRGSNQPQHF
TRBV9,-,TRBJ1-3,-,TGTGCCAGCAGCGTACAGGGACGTCCCTCTGGAAACACCATATATTTT,CASSVQGRPSGNTIYF
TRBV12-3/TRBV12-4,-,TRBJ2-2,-,TGTGCCAGCAGTTCCCGAGGGGCCGGGGAGCTGTTTTTT,CASSSRGAGELFF
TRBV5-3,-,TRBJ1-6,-,TGTGCCAGAAGCTTGTTCTTCAGCTCCTATAATTCACCCCTCCACTTT,CARSLFFSSYNSPLHF
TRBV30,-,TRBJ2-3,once,TGTGCCTGGAGGGGGGCGGGAGCATCAGATACGCAGTATTTT,CAWRGAGASDTQYF
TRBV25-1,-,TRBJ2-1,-,TGTGCCAGCAGCTACCCCGGCCAAACCCACAATGAGCAGTTCTTC,CASSYPGQTHNEQFF
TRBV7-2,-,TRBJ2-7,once,TGTGCCAGCAGCTTAGTCGACAGGCGTTCCTACGAGCAGTACTTC,CASSLVDRRSYEQYF
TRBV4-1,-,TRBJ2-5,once,TGCGCCAGCAGCCAACAGGGATGGGAGACCCAGTACTTC,CASSQQGWETQYF
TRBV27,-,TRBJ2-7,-,TGTGCCAGCAGTTTATCGATTGCCCCCGGAGGGACCTACGAGCAGTACTTC,CASSLSIAPGGTYEQYF
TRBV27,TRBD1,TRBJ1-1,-,TGTGCCAGCAGCAGGACAGGTAGGGCGAACACTGAAGCTTTCTTT,CASSRTGRANTEAFF
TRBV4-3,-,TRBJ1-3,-,TGCGCCAGCAGCCAAGGCGGGACCTACGGAAACACCATATATTTT,CASSQGGTYGNTIYF
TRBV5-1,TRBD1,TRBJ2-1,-,TGCGCCACCAACCCGGGACAGTCCTACAATGAGCAGTTCTTC,CATNPGQSYNEQFF
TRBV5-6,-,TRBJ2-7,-,TGTGCCAGCAGCCTCGGACCGGGATCGTTCTACGAGCAGTACTTC,CASSLGPGSFYEQYF
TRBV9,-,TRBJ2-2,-,TGTGCCAGCAGTGTGACTCACACAGCCCCCACCGGGGAGCTGTTTTTT,CASSVTHTAPTGELFF
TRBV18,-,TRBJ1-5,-,TGTGCCAGCTCACCACAAACGGCGAGCGGTCAGCCCCAGCATTTT,CASSPQTASGQPQHF
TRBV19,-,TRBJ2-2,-,TGTGCCAGTAGTTTATTCCGGGACACCACCGGGGAGCTGTTTTTT,CASSLFRDTTGELFF
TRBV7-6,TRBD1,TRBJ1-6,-,TGTGCCAGCAGCTTGGGACAGAGCTCCTATAATTCACCCCTCCACTTT,CASSLGQSSYNSPLHF
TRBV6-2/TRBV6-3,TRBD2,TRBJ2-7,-,TGTGCCAGCAGTTACTCGAGGACTGGGCAGCGTAGCGGGGTTCTTTCCTACGAGCAGTACTTC,CASSYSRTGQRSGVLSYEQYF
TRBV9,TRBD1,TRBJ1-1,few,TGTGCCAGCAGCGCGGGGGGACAGGGTGAAGCTTTCTTT,CASSAGGQGEAFF
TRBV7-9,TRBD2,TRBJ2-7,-,TGTGCCAGCAGACCCGGGACTAGCGACGAGCAGTACTTC,CASRPGTSDEQYF